This T cell receptor (beta chain) was sequenced during a study of OX40 agonist ivuxolimab in advanced cancers. TCRdb's table, derived via immunoSEQ multiplex PCR, lists solely in-frame clones and lacks some. The sample holds 48,000 or so clones, 80% to 90% seen once. The count of this clone is one. Sequencing was performed on CD4+ or CD8+ T cells sorted from blood, taken in a trial of the OX40 agonist ivuxolimab. The sequence was obtained from an adult with an advanced solid tumor such as melanoma, head and neck, liver or kidney cancer.

DNA for the CDR3: TGTGCCAGCAGCCGGACTAGCGGGAGGGTCTACGAGCAGTACTTC. It codes for CASSRTSGRVYEQYF. V is TRBV5-4 and J is TRBJ2-7; 15 nucleotides agree with TRBD2. This CDR3 comprises 15 residues. Germline CDR1 is SGHNT and CDR2 is YYREEE (reference sequence). J lost 3 bases, V lost 4 bases, and 2 bases had no gene match.